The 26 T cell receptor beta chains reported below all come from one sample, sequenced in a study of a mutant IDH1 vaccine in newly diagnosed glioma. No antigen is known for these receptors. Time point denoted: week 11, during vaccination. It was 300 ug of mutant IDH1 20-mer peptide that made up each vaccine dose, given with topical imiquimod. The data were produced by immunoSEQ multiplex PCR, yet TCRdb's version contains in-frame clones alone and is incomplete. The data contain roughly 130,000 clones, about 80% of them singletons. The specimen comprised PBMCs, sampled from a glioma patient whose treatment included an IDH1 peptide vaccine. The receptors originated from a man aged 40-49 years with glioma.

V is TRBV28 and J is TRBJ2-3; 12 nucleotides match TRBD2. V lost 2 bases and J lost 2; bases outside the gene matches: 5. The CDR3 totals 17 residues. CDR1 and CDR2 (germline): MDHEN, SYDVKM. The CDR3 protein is CASSLLGLAGNTDTQYF. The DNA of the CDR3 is TGTGCCAGCAGTTTACTTGGACTAGCGGGAAACACAGATACGCAGTATTTT.

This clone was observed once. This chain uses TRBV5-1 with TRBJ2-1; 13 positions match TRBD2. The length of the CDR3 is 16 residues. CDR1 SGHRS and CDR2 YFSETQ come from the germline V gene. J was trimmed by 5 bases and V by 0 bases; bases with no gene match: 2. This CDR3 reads CASSLEGLAGDNEQFF. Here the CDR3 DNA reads TGCGCCAGCAGCTTGGAAGGACTAGCGGGAGACAATGAGCAGTTCTTC.

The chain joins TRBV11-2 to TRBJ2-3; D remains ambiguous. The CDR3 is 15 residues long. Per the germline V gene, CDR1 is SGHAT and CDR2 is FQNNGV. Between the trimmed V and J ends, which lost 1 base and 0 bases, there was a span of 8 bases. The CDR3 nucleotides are TGTGCCAGCAGCTTAGTTTGGGCTAGCACAGATACGCAGTATTTT. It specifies CASSLVWASTDTQYF. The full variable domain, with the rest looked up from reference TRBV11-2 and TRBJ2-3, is EAGVAQSPRYKIIEKRQSVAFWCNPISGHATLYWYQQILGQGPKLLIQFQNNGVVDDSQLPKDRFSAERLKGVDSTLKIQPAKLEDSAVYLCASSLVWASTDTQYFGPGTRLTVL.

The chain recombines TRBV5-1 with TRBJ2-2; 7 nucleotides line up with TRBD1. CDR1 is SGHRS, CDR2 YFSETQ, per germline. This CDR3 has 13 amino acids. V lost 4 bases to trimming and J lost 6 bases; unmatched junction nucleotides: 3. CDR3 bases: TGCGCCAGCAGCCCACAGGGGTCCGGGGAGCTGTTTTTT. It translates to CASSPQGSGELFF.

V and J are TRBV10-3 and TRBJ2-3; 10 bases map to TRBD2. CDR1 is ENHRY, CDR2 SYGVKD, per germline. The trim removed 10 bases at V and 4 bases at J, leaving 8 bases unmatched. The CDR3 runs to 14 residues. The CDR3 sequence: CATEAGGQADTQYF. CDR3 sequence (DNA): TGTGCCACCGAAGCGGGGGGGCAAGCAGATACGCAGTATTTT.

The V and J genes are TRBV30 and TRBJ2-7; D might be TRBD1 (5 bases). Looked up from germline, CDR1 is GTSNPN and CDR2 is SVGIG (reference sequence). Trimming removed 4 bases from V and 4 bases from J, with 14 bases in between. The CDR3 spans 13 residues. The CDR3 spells CAWTPSKGYEQYF. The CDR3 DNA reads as TGTGCCTGGACCCCCTCCAAGGGGTACGAGCAGTACTTC. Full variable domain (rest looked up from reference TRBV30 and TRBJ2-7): SQTIHQWPATLVQPVGSPLSLECTVEGTSNPNLYWYRQAAGRGLQLLFYSVGIGQISSEVPQNLSASRPQDRQFILSSKKLLLSDSGFYLCAWTPSKGYEQYFGPGTRLTVT.

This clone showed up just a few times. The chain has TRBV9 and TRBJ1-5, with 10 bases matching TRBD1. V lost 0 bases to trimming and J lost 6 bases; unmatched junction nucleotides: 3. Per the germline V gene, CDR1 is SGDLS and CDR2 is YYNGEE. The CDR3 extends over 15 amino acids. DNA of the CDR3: TGTGCCAGCAGCGTAGGACAGGGGGCGGCTCAGCCCCAGCATTTT. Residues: CASSVGQGAAQPQHF.

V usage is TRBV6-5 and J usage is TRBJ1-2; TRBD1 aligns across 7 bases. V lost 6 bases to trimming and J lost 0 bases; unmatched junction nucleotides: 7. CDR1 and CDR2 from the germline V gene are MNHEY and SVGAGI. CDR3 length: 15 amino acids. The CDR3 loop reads CASSTGTVANYGYTF. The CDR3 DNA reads TGTGCCAGCAGCACCGGGACAGTAGCTAACTATGGCTACACCTTC.

The CDR3 nucleotides are TGTGCCAGCAGCCCCGGGACAGCCACCGGGGAGCTGTTTTTT. Its protein product is CASSPGTATGELFF. V is TRBV7-6 and J is TRBJ2-2; 7 bases align to TRBD1. The CDR3 has 14 residues. Germline trimming cut 5 bases from V and 4 bases from J; bases unmatched to any gene: 4. The germline CDR1 and CDR2 sequences are SGHVS and FNYEAQ.

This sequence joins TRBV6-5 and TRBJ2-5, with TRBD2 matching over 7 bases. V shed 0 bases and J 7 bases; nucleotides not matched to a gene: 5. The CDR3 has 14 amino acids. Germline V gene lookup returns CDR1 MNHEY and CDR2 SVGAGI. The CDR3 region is CASSYSRWGGTQYF. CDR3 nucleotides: TGTGCCAGCAGTTACTCGAGATGGGGGGGGACCCAGTACTTC.

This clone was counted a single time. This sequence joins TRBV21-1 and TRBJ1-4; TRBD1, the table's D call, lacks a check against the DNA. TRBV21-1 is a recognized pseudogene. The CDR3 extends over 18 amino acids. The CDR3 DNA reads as TGTGCCAGCAGCAAAGCCCGGACAGACAGTGGGCCTAATGAAAAACTGTTTTTT. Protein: CASSKARTDSGPNEKLFF.

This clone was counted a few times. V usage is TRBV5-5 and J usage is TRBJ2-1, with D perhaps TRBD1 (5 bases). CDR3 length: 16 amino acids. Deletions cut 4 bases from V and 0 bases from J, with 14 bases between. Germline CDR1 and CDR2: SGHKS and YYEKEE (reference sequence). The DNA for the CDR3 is TGTGCCAGCAGCGACAGACTTTCGAGCTCCTACAATGAGCAGTTCTTC. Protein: CASSDRLSSSYNEQFF.

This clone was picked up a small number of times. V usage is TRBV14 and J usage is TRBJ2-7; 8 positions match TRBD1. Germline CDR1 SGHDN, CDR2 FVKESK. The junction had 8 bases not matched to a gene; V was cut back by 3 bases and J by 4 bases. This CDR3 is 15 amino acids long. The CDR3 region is CASSQGRDRRYEQYF. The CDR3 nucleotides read TGTGCCAGCAGCCAGGGTCGGGACAGGCGGTACGAGCAGTACTTC.

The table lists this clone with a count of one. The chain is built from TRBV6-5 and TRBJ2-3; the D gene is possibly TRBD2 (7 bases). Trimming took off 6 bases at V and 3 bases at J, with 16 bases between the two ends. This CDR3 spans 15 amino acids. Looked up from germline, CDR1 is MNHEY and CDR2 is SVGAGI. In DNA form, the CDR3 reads TGTGCCAGCAGACAGGGACTACGGGGTACAGATACGCAGTATTTT. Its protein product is CASRQGLRGTDTQYF.

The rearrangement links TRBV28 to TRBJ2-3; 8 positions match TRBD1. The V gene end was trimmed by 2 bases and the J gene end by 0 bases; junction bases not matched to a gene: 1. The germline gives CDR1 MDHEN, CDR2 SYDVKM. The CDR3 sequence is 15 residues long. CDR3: CASSLQGASTDTQYF. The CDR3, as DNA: TGTGCCAGCAGTTTACAGGGGGCTAGCACAGATACGCAGTATTTT. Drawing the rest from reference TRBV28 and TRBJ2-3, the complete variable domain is DVKVTQSSRYLVKRTGEKVFLECVQDMDHENMFWYRQDPGLGLRLIYFSYDVKMKEKGDIPEGYSVSREKKERFSLILESASTNQTSMYLCASSLQGASTDTQYFGPGTRLTVL.

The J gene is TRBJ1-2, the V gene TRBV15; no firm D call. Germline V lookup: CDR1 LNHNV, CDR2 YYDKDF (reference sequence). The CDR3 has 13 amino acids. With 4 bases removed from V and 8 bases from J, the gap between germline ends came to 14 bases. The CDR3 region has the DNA TGTGCCACCAGCACTAGACGAGTGGAGGGCTACACCTTC. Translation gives CATSTRRVEGYTF.

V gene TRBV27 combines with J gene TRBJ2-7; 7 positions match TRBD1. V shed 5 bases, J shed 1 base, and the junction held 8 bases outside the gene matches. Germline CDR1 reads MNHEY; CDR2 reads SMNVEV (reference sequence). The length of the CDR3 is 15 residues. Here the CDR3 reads CASSTTGFQSYEQYF. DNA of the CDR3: TGTGCCAGCAGTACGACAGGGTTCCAATCCTACGAGCAGTACTTC.

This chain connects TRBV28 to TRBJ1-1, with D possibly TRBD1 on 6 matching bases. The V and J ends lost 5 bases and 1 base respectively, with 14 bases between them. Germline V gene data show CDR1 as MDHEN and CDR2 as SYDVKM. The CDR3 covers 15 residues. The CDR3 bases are TGTGCCAGCAGTCAACCACAGGGAGCGAACACTGAAGCTTTCTTT. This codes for CASSQPQGANTEAFF.

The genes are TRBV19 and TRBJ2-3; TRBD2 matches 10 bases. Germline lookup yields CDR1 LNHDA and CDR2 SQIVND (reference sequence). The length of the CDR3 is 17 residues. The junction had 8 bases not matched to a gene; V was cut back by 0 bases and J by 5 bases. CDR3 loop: CASSIDPAGGLRDTQYF. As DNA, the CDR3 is TGTGCCAGTAGTATAGACCCAGCGGGGGGGCTTAGAGATACGCAGTATTTT.

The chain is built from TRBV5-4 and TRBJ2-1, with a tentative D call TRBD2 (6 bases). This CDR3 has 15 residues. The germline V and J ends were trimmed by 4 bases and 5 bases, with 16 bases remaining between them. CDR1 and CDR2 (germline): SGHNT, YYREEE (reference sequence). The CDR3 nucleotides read TGTGCCAGCAGCCCACCGGGGGTGGAGAACAATGAGCAGTTCTTC. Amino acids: CASSPPGVENNEQFF.

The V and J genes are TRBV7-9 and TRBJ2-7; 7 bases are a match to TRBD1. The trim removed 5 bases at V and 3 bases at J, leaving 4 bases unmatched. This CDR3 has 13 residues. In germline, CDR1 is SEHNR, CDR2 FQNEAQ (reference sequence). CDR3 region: CASSLRQGYEQYF. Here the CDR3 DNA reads TGTGCCAGCAGCCTGAGACAGGGCTACGAGCAGTACTTC.

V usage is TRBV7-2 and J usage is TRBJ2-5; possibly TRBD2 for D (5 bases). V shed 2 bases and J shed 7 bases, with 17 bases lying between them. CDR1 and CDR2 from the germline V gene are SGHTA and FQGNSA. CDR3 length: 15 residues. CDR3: CASSLMMAGLRTQYF. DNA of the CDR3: TGTGCCAGCAGCTTAATGATGGCAGGACTTCGGACCCAGTACTTC. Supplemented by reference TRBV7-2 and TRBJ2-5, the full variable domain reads GAGVSQSPSNKVTEKGKDVELRCDPISGHTALYWYRQSLGQGLEFLIYFQGNSAPDKSGLPSDRFSAERTGGSVSTLTIQRTQQEDSAVYLCASSLMMAGLRTQYFGPGTRLLVL.

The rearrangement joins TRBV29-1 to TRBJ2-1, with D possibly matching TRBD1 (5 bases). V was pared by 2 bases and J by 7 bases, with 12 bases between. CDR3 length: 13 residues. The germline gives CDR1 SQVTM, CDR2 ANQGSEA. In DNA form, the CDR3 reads TGCAGCGTTGAATCTTTCAGGGCAAATGAGCAGTTCTTC. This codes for CSVESFRANEQFF.

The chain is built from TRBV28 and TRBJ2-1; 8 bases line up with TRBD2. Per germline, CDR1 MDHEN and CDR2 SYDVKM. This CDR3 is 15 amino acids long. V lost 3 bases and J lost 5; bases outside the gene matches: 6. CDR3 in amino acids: CASSFRREVDNEQFF. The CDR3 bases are TGTGCCAGCAGTTTTCGGCGGGAGGTAGACAATGAGCAGTTCTTC. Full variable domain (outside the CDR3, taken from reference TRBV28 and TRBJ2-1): DVKVTQSSRYLVKRTGEKVFLECVQDMDHENMFWYRQDPGLGLRLIYFSYDVKMKEKGDIPEGYSVSREKKERFSLILESASTNQTSMYLCASSFRREVDNEQFFGPGTRLTVL.

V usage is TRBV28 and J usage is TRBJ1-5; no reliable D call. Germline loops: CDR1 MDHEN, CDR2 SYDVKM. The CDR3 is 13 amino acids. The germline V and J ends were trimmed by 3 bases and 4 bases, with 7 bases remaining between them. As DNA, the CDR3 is TGTGCCAGCAGTTTCCGCTCTAATCAGCCCCAGCATTTT. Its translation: CASSFRSNQPQHF.

The CDR3 DNA reads TGTGCCAGCAGCTTGGCCGTCAGGGGGGCCGAGCAGTACTTC. It encodes CASSLAVRGAEQYF. The J gene is TRBJ2-7, the V gene TRBV5-4; D perhaps matches TRBD1 (7 bases). Deletions cut 0 bases from V and 6 bases from J, with 13 bases between. This CDR3 has 14 residues. Looked up from germline, CDR1 is SGHNT and CDR2 is YYREEE (reference sequence).